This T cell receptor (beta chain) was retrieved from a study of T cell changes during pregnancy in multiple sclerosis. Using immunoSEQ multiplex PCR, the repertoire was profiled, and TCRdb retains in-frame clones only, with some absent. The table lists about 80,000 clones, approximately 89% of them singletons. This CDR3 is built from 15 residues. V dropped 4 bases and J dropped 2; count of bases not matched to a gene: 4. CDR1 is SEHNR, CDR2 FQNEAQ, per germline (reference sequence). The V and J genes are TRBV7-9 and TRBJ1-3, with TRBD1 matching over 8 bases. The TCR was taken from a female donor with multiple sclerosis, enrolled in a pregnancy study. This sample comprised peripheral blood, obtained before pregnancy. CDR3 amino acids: CASSSPDRAGNTIYF. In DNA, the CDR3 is TGTGCCAGCAGCTCGCCGGACAGGGCTGGAAACACCATATATTTT. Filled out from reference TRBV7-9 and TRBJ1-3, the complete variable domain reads DTGVSQNPRHKITKRGQNVTFRCDPISEHNRLYWYRQTLGQGPEFLTYFQNEAQLEKSRLLSDRFSAERPKGSFSTLEIQRTEQGDSAMYLCASSSPDRAGNTIYFGEGSWLTVV.